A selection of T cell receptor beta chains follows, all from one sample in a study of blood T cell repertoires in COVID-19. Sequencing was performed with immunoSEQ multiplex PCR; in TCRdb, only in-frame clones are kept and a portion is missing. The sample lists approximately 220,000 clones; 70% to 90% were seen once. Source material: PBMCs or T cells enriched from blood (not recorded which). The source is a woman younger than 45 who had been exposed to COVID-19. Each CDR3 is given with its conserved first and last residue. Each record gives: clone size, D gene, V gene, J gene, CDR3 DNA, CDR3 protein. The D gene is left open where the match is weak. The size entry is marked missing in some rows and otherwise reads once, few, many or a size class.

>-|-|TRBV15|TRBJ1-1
TGTGCCACCAGCAGAGAATTGACAAGGATGAACACTGAAGCTTTCTTT
CATSRELTRMNTEAFF
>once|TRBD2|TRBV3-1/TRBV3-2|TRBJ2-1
TGTGCCAGCAGCCGGACTAGCGGAGTGAATGAGCAGTTCTTC
CASSRTSGVNEQFF
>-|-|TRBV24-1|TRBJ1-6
TGTGCCACCAGTGATTCAGGGGTATATGGTTCACCCCTCCACTTT
CATSDSGVYGSPLHF
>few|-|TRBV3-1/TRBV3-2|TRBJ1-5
TGTGCCAGCAGCCAAGAAAGGGGTCAGCCCCAGCATTTT
CASSQERGQPQHF
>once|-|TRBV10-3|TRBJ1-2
TGTGCCATCAGTGGCGGGGAAGGCTACACCTTC
CAISGGEGYTF
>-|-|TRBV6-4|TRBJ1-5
TGTGCCAGCAGTGACATGCAGGAAGGTTATAGCAATCAGCCCCAGCATTTT
CASSDMQEGYSNQPQHF
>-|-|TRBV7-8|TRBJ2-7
TGTGCCAGCAGCTCAGCTAGAGGCGATCAGTACTTC
CASSSARGDQYF
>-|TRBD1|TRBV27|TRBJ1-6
TGTGCCAGCACTAGACAGGGTCGCACCTCCTCACCCCTCCACTTT
CASTRQGRTSSPLHF
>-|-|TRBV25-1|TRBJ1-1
TGTGCCAGCAGTGATATGGGAGTGGGGTACACTGAAGCTTTCTTT
CASSDMGVGYTEAFF
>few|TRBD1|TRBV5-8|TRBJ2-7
TGTGCCAGCCAACAGGGGTCCGAGCAGTACTTC
CASQQGSEQYF
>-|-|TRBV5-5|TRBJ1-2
TGTGCCAGCAGCCAACAGGGATATGGGGCCTATGGCTACACCTTC
CASSQQGYGAYGYTF
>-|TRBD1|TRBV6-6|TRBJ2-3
TGTGCCAGCAGTCCACACTTCGGACAGGCTAGCACAGATACGCAGTATTTT
CASSPHFGQASTDTQYF
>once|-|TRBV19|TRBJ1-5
TGTGCCAGTAGTAGAGATCAGGGATATAGCAATCAGCCCCAGCATTTT
CASSRDQGYSNQPQHF
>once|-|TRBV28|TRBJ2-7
TGTGCCAGCAGTTTAAGCGGGCAAACCTACGAGCAGTACTTC
CASSLSGQTYEQYF
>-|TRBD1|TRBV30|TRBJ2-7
TGTGCCGGCTATCGGGGACAGGGGGCCGCTTCCACTCCCTACGAGCAGTACTTC
CAGYRGQGAASTPYEQYF
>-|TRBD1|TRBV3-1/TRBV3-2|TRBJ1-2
TGTGCCAGCAGCCAGGCGGGACAGTCGCTCAGCTATGGCTACACCTTC
CASSQAGQSLSYGYTF
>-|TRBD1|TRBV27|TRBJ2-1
TGTGCCAGCGTGGTTGTGGGGGACAGGGTGGGCAATGAGCAGTTCTTC
CASVVVGDRVGNEQFF
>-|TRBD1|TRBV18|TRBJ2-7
TGTGCCAGCTCACTTGGACAGGGGGTGTACGAGCAGTACTTC
CASSLGQGVYEQYF
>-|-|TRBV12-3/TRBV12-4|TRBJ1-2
TGTGCCAGCAGTTTGGGGGGACATGGCTACACCTTC
CASSLGGHGYTF
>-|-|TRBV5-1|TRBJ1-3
TGCGCCAGCAGCCCCGGACAGTTCTCTGGAAACACCATATATTTT
CASSPGQFSGNTIYF
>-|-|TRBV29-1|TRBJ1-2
TGCAGCGTAAGCTCTCAGGGTACTAACTATGGCTACACCTTC
CSVSSQGTNYGYTF
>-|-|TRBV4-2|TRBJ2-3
TGTGCCAGCAGCCAAGTGGGGGGGCTAGCGGAACCCACAGATACGCAGTATTTT
CASSQVGGLAEPTDTQYF
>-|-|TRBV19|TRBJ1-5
TGTGCCAGTAGTCACGGGGGGGCAGGTCAGCCCCAGCATTTT
CASSHGGAGQPQHF
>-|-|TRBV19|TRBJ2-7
TGTGCCAGTAGCCCCCGGAGACGGTGCGGGGTGACCTACGAGCAGTACTTC
CASSPRRRCGVTYEQYF
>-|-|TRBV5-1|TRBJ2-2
TGCGCCAGCAGCTTTACAGGGCCGAACACCGGGGAGCTGTTTTTT
CASSFTGPNTGELFF
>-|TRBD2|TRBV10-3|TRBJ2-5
TGTGCCATCAGTGAGTGGGAGGGAGAGACCCAGTACTTC
CAISEWEGETQYF